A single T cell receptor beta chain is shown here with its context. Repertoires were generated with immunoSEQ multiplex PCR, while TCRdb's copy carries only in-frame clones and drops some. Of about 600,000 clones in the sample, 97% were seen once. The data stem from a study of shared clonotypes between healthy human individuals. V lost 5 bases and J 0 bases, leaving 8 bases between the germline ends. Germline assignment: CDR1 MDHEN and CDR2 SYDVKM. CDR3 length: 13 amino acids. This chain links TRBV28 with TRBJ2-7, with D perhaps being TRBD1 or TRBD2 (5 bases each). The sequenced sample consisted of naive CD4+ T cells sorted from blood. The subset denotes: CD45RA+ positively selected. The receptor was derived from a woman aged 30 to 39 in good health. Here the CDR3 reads CASSPGASYEQYF. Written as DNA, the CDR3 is TGTGCCAGCAGTCCCGGGGCCTCCTACGAGCAGTACTTC.